This TCR beta chain came from a study of shared clonotypes between healthy human individuals. The repertoire was sequenced with immunoSEQ multiplex PCR; TCRdb's copy has only in-frame clones and lacks some. The sample yields around 580,000 clones, roughly 98% seen once. This clone appeared once. Terminally differentiated effector memory CD45RA+ cells were excluded by CCR7 positive selection of CD45RO-negative cells. The CDR3 is 14 residues long. Germline assignment: CDR1 SQVTM and CDR2 ANQGSEA. Trimming cost V 3 bases and J 5 bases, with 14 bases left between them. Sequencing used naive CD8+ T cells sorted from blood. The V gene is TRBV29-1, the J gene TRBJ2-1; perhaps TRBD2 as D (5 bases). The receptor comes from a man aged 30 to 45 in good health. DNA for the CDR3: TGCAGCGTTGATGGGAGATCGGATGACAATGAGCAGTTCTTC. Encoded protein: CSVDGRSDDNEQFF.